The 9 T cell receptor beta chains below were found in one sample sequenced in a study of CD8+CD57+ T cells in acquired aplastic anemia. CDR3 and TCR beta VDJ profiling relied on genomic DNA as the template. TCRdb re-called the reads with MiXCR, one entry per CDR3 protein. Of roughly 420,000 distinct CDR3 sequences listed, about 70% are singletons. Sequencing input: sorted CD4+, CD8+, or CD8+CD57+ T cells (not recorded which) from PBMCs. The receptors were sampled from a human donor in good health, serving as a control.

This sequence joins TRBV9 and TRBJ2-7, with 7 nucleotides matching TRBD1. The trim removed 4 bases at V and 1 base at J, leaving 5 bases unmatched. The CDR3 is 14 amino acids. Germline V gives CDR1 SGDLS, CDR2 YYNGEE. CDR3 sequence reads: CASSPQGQSYEQYF. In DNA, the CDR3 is TGTGCCAGCAGCCCACAGGGACAGTCCTACGAGCAGTACTTC. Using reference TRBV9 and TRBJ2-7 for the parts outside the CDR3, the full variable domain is DSGVTQTPKHLITATGQRVTLRCSPRSGDLSVYWYQQSLDQGLQFLIQYYNGEERAKGNILERFSAQQFPDLHSELNLSSLELGDSALYFCASSPQGQSYEQYFGPGTRLTVT.

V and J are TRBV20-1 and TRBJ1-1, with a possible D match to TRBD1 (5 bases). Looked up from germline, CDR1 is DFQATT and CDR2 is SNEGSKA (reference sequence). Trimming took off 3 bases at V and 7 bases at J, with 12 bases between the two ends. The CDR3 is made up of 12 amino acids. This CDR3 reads CSASPGRGEAFF. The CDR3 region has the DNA TGCAGTGCTAGTCCAGGGCGGGGTGAAGCTTTCTTT.

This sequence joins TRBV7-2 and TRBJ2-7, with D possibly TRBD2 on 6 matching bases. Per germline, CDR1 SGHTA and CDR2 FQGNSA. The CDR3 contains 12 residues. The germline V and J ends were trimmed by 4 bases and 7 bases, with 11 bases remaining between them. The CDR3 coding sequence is TGTGCCAGCAGCTCTCCTGGGGGGGAGCAGTACTTC. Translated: CASSSPGGEQYF.

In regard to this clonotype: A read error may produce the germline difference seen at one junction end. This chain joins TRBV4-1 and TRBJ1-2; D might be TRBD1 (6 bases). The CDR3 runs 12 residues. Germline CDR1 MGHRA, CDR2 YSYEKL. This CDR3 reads CASSLTGNGYTF. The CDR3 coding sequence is TGTGCCAGCAGCCTAACAGGGAATGGCTACACCTTC.

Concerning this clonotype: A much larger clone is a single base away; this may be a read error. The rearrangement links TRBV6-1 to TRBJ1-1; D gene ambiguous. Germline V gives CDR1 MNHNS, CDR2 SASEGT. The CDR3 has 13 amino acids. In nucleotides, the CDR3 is TGTGCCAGCAGTGAAATGGCTCCCCTTGAAGCTTCCTTT. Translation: CASSEMAPLEASF.

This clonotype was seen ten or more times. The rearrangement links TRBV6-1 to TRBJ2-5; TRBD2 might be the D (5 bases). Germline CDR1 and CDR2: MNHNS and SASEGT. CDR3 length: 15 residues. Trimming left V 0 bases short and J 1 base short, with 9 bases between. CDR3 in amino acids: CASSEATRAQETQYF. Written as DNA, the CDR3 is TGTGCCAGCAGTGAAGCCACTAGGGCCCAAGAGACCCAGTACTTC.

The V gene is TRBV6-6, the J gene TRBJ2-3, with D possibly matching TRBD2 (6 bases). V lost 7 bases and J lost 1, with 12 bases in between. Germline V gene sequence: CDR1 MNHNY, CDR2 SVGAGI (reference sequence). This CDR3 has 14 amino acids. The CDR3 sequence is CASTGTGGTDTQYF. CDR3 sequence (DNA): TGTGCCAGCACCGGTACGGGGGGCACAGATACGCAGTATTTT.

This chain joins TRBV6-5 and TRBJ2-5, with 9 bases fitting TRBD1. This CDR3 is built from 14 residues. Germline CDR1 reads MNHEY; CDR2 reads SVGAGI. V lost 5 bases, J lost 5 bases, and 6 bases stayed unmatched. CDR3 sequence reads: CASSNRGREETQYF. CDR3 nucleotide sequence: TGTGCCAGCAGTAACAGGGGGCGGGAGGAGACCCAGTACTTC.

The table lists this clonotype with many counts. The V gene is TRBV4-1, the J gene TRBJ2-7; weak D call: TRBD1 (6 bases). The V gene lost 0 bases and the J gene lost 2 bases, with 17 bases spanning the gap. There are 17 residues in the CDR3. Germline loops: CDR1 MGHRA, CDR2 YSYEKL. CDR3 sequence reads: CASSQDTLQGRPYEQYF. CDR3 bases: TGCGCCAGCAGCCAAGATACGTTGCAGGGGCGTCCCTACGAGCAGTACTTC.